The T cell receptor (beta chain) described here comes from a study of CD8+ T cells in alopecia areata. Note on this clone: Its antigen is unidentified.

Points from the study as a whole: Mice showed clearer TCR sharing than patients did, a gap that was possibly HLA-related.

V dropped 5 bases and J dropped 2 bases, with 9 bases sitting between them. This CDR3 spans 12 amino acids. The germline gives CDR1 SQVTM, CDR2 ANQGSEA. The authors extracted RNA and reverse transcribed it into cDNA as the sequencing template. Produced via immunoSEQ multiplex PCR; TCRdb's table is partial and in-frame only. Here the sample spans more than 200,000 clones, approximately 72% being singletons. Treatment reported: oral pan-JAK inhibitor, 5-10 mg twice daily. The TCR comes from a human donor with alopecia areata. The sample was CD4+ T cells sorted from blood, taken at week 44, from a patient treated with tofacitinib. The chain carries TRBV29-1 and TRBJ2-5; D unresolved. The CDR3 is CSVLAVQETQYF. CDR3 in DNA: TGCAGCGTTTTGGCTGTACAAGAGACCCAGTACTTC.